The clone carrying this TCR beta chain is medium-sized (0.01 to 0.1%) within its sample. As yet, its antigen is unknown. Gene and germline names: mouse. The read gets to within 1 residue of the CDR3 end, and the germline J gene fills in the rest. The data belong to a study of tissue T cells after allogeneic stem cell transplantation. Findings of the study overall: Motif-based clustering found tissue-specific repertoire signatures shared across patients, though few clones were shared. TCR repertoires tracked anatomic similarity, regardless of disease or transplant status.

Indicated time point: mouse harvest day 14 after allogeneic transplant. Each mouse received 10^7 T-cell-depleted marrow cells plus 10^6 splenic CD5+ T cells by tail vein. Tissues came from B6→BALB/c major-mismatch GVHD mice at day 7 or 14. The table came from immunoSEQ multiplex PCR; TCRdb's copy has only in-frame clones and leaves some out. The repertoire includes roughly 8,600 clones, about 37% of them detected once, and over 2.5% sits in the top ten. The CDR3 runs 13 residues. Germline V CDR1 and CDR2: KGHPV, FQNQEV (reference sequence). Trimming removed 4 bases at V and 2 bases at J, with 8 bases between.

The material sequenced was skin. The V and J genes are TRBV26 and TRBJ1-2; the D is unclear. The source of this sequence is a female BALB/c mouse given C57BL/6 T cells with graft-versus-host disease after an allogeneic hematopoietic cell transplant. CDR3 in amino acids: CASSPAGNSDYTF. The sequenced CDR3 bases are TGTGCCAGCAGTCCCGCGGGGAACTCCGACTACACC.